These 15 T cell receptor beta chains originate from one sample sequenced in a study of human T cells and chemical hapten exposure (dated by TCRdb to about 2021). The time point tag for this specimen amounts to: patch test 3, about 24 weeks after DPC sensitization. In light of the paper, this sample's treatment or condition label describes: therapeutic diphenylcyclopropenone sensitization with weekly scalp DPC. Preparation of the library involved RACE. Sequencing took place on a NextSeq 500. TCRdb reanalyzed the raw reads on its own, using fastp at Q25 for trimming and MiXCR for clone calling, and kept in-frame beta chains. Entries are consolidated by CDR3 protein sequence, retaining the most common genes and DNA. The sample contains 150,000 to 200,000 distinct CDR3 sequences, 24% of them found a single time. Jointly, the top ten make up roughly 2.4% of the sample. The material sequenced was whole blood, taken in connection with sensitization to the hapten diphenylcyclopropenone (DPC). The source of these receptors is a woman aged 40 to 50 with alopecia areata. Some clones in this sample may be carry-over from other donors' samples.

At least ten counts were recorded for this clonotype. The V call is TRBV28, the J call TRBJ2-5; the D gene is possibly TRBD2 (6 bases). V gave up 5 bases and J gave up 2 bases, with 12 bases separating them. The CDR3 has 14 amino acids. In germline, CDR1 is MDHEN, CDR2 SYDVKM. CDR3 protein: CASSGTGEQETQYF. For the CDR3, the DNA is TGTGCCAGCAGTGGTACGGGAGAACAAGAGACCCAGTACTTC. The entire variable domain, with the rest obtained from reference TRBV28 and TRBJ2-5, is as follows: DVKVTQSSRYLVKRTGEKVFLECVQDMDHENMFWYRQDPGLGLRLIYFSYDVKMKEKGDIPEGYSVSREKKERFSLILESASTNQTSMYLCASSGTGEQETQYFGPGTRLLVL.

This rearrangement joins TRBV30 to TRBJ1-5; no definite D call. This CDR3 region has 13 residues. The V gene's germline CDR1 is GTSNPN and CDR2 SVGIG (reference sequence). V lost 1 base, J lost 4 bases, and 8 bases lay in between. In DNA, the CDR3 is TGTGCCTGGAGTGGTATGGGAAATCAGCCCCAGCATTTT. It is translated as CAWSGMGNQPQHF.

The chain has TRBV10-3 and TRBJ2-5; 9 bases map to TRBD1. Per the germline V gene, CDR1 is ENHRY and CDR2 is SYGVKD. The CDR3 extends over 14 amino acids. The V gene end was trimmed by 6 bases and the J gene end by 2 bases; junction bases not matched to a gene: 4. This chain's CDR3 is CAIRGDRVQETQYF. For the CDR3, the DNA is TGTGCCATCAGAGGGGACAGGGTACAAGAGACCCAGTACTTC.

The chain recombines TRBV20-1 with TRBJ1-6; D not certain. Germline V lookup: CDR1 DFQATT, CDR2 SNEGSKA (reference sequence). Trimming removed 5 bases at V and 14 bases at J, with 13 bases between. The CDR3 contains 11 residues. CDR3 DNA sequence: TGCAGTGCTTCGACTGTTGAGGCCCTCCACTTT. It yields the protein CSASTVEALHF.

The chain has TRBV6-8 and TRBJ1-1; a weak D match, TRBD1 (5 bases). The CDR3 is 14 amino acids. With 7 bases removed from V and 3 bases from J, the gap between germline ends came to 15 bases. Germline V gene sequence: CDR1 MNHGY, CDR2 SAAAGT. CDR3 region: CASTPRRGDTEAFF. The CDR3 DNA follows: TGTGCCAGCACTCCAAGGAGAGGGGACACTGAAGCTTTCTTT.

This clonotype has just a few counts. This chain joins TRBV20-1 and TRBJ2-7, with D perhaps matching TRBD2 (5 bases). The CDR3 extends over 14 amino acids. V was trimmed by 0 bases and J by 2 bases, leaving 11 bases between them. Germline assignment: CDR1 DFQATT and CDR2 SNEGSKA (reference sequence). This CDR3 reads CSARERRATYEQYF. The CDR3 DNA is TGCAGTGCTAGAGAACGGCGGGCTACCTACGAGCAGTACTTC.

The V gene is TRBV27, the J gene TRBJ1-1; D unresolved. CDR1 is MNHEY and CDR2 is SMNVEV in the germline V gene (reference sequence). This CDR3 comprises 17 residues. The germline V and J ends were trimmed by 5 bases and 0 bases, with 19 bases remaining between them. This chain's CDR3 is CASSPVGVHVLNTEAFF. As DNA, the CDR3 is TGTGCCAGCAGTCCGGTTGGGGTTCATGTGTTGAACACTGAAGCTTTCTTT.

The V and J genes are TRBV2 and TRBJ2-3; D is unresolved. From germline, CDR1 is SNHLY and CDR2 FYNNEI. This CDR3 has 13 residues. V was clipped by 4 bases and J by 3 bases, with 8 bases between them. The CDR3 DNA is TGTGCCAGCAGTGTGAGAGGAACAGATACGCAGTATTTT. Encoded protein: CASSVRGTDTQYF.

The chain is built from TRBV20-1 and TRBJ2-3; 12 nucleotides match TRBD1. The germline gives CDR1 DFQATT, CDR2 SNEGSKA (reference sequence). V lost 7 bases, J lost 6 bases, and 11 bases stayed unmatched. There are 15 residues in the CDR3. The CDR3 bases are TGCAGTGTTCAGGGGGACAGGGGGCGACGGGATACGCAGTATTTT. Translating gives CSVQGDRGRRDTQYF.

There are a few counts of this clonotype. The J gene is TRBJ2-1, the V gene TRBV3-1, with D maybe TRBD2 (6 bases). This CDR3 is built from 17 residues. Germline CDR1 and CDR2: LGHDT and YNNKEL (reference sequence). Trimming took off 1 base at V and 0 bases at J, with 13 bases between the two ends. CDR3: CASSQVRAGSSYNEQFF. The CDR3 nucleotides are TGTGCCAGCAGCCAAGTACGGGCGGGAAGCTCCTACAATGAGCAGTTCTTC.

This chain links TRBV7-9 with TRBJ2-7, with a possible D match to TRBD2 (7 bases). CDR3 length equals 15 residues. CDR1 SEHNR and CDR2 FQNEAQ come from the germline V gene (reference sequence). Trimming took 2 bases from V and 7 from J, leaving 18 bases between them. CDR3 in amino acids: CASSLRSGGSEEQYF. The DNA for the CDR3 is TGTGCCAGCAGCTTACGATCGGGGGGCAGCGAGGAGCAGTACTTC.

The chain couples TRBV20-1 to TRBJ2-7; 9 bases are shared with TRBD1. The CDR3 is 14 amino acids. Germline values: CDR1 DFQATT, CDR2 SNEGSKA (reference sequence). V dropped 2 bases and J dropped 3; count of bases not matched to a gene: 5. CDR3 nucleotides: TGCAGTGCTAGACAGGACAGGGGAGGCTACGAGCAGTACTTC. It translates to CSARQDRGGYEQYF.

The CDR3 DNA sequence: TGTGCCAGCAGTCTTCACGACAGGGTGAATGAGCAGTACTTC. This translates into CASSLHDRVNEQYF. The rearrangement links TRBV6-1 to TRBJ2-7; 7 bases agree with TRBD1. J gave up 7 bases and V 5 bases, and 11 bases lay outside the gene matches. The CDR3 contains 14 residues. The germline gives CDR1 MNHNS, CDR2 SASEGT.

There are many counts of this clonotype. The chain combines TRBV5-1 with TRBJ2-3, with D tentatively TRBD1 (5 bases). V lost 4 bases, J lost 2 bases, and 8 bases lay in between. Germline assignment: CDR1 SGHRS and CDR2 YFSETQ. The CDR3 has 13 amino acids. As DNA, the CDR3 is TGCGCCAGCAGCATGGACATCACAGATACGCAGTATTTT. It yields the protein CASSMDITDTQYF.

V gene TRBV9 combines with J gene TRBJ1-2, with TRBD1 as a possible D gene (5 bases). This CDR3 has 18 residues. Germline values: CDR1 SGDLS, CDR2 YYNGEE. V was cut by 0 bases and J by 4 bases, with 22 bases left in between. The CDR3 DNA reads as TGTGCCAGCAGCGTAGATTTATTTACGAGGGGAGAAAGCTATGGCTACACCTTC. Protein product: CASSVDLFTRGESYGYTF.